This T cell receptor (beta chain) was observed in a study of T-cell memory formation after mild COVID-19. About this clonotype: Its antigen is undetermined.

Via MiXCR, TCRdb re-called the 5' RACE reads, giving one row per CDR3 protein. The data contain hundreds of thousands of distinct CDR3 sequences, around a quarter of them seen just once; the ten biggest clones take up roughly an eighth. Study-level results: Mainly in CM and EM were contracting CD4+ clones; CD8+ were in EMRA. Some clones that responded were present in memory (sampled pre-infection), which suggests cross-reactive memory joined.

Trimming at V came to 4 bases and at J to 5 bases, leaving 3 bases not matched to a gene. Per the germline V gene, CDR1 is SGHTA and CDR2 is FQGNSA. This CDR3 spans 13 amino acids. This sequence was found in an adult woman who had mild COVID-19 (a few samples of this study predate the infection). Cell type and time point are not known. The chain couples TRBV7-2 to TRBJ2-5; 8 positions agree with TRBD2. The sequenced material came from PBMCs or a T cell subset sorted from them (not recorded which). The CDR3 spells CASSSAGGETQYF. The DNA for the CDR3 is TGTGCCAGCAGCTCGGCGGGGGGCGAGACCCAGTACTTC.